These T cell receptor beta chains were read from a single sample in a study of T-cell reconstitution after alpha-beta-depleted transplantation in children. Using its own MiXCR run on the PCR reads, TCRdb lists one record per CDR3 protein. The data contain a few hundred thousand distinct CDR3 sequences, 10% of them singletons. The specimen was PBMCs from the stem cell graft donor, collected from the stem cell graft. The receptors originated from a human donor who donated a stem cell graft to a child with acute lymphoblastic leukemia. CDR3s include the opening cysteine and the closing phenylalanine or tryptophan. D genes are given only for firm matches. Only part of the rows carry a size: once, few, many, or a class if the clone is expanded.

J gene: TRBJ2-1; clone size: NA; V gene: TRBV14; D gene: TRBD2; CDR3 protein: CASSPSGAGSYNEQFF; CDR3 DNA: TGTGCCAGCAGCCCCTCCGGAGCGGGGTCCTACAATGAGCAGTTCTTC
J gene: TRBJ2-7; clone size: few; V gene: TRBV3-1; D gene: NA; CDR3 protein: CASSQALFYEQYF; CDR3 DNA: TGTGCCAGCAGCCAAGCCCTTTTTTACGAGCAGTACTTC
J gene: TRBJ2-2; clone size: few; V gene: TRBV28; D gene: NA; CDR3 protein: CASSLSISGVRSGNPNTGELFF; CDR3 DNA: TGTGCCAGCAGTTTATCCATCTCCGGGGTTCGTTCCGGGAACCCGAACACCGGGGAGCTGTTTTTT
J gene: TRBJ2-5; clone size: many; V gene: TRBV9; D gene: NA; CDR3 protein: CASSPGFLGPDYQETQYF; CDR3 DNA: TGTGCCAGCAGCCCCGGATTCTTAGGTCCGGACTACCAAGAGACCCAGTACTTC
J gene: TRBJ2-4; clone size: NA; V gene: TRBV12-3/TRBV12-4; D gene: NA; CDR3 protein: CASSFVAKNIQYF; CDR3 DNA: TGTGCCAGCAGTTTTGTAGCCAAAAACATTCAGTACTTC
J gene: TRBJ2-7; clone size: NA; V gene: TRBV7-9; D gene: NA; CDR3 protein: CASTADHPYEQYF; CDR3 DNA: TGTGCCAGCACCGCGGACCATCCCTACGAGCAGTACTTC
J gene: TRBJ1-4; clone size: many; V gene: TRBV5-1; D gene: NA; CDR3 protein: CASSLEAASNEKLFF; CDR3 DNA: TGCGCCAGCAGCTTGGAGGCAGCTTCTAATGAAAAACTGTTTTTT
J gene: TRBJ2-7; clone size: NA; V gene: TRBV2; D gene: NA; CDR3 protein: CASRDLSAEQYF; CDR3 DNA: TGTGCCAGCAGGGACTTGTCGGCCGAGCAGTACTTC
J gene: TRBJ1-1; clone size: NA; V gene: TRBV12-3/TRBV12-4; D gene: TRBD1; CDR3 protein: CASTKNEGARLAFF; CDR3 DNA: TGTGCCAGCACCAAGAATGAGGGGGCGCGTCTAGCTTTCTTT
J gene: TRBJ1-2; clone size: few; V gene: TRBV5-1; D gene: TRBD1; CDR3 protein: CASSWTGSPYGYTF; CDR3 DNA: TGCGCCAGCAGCTGGACAGGGTCTCCCTATGGCTACACCTTC
J gene: TRBJ2-1; clone size: NA; V gene: TRBV10-2; D gene: NA; CDR3 protein: CASSVGTTPIDEQFF; CDR3 DNA: TGCGCCAGCAGTGTCGGGACGACTCCTATCGATGAGCAGTTCTTC
J gene: TRBJ2-2; clone size: many; V gene: TRBV12-3/TRBV12-4; D gene: NA; CDR3 protein: CASSSPRVTGELFF; CDR3 DNA: TGTGCCAGCAGTTCCCCCAGGGTAACCGGGGAGCTGTTTTTT
J gene: TRBJ2-7; clone size: few; V gene: TRBV7-2; D gene: TRBD1; CDR3 protein: CASSLGRGGPYEQYF; CDR3 DNA: TGTGCCAGCAGCTTAGGCCGAGGGGGCCCCTACGAGCAGTACTTC
J gene: TRBJ2-2; clone size: NA; V gene: TRBV12-3/TRBV12-4; D gene: NA; CDR3 protein: CASSLNGAGELFF; CDR3 DNA: TGTGCCAGCAGTTTAAATGGGGCCGGGGAGCTGTTTTTT
J gene: TRBJ2-1; clone size: NA; V gene: TRBV7-8; D gene: NA; CDR3 protein: CASQPPIYNEQFF; CDR3 DNA: TGTGCCAGCCAACCCCCTATTTACAATGAGCAGTTCTTC
J gene: TRBJ2-3; clone size: NA; V gene: TRBV25-1; D gene: NA; CDR3 protein: CASSEGRSTDTQYF; CDR3 DNA: TGTGCCAGCAGTGAGGGGAGGAGCACAGATACGCAGTATTTT
J gene: TRBJ1-6; clone size: NA; V gene: TRBV7-2; D gene: TRBD1; CDR3 protein: CASSLSVGQDNSPLHF; CDR3 DNA: TGTGCCAGCAGCTTGTCTGTGGGACAGGATAATTCACCCCTCCACTTT
J gene: TRBJ2-3; clone size: many; V gene: TRBV20-1; D gene: NA; CDR3 protein: CSARDPRVGTDTQYF; CDR3 DNA: TGCAGTGCTAGAGATCCGAGGGTAGGCACAGATACGCAGTATTTT
J gene: TRBJ2-3; clone size: many; V gene: TRBV24-1; D gene: TRBD1; CDR3 protein: CATSVRDRGLASTDTQYF; CDR3 DNA: TGTGCCACCAGTGTACGGGACAGAGGACTCGCTAGCACAGATACGCAGTATTTT
J gene: TRBJ1-6; clone size: many; V gene: TRBV7-8; D gene: TRBD1; CDR3 protein: CASSLGQGSSSPLHF; CDR3 DNA: TGTGCCAGCAGCTTGGGACAGGGGTCCAGCTCACCCCTCCACTTT
J gene: TRBJ2-3; clone size: NA; V gene: TRBV6-1; D gene: NA; CDR3 protein: CASQNRGRTDTQYF; CDR3 DNA: TGTGCCAGCCAAAATAGGGGACGGACAGATACGCAGTATTTT
J gene: TRBJ1-4; clone size: many; V gene: TRBV7-9; D gene: TRBD1; CDR3 protein: CASSSGQQNEKLFF; CDR3 DNA: TGTGCCAGCAGCTCGGGACAGCAGAATGAAAAACTGTTTTTT